A selection of T cell receptor beta chains follows, all from one sample in a study of CD8+CD57+ T cells in acquired aplastic anemia. Each CDR3 protein gets one entry after TCRdb re-called the reads with MiXCR. The data contain about 200,000 distinct CDR3 sequences, 65% of them singletons. The sequencing sample was made of sorted CD4+, CD8+, or CD8+CD57+ T cells (not recorded which) from PBMCs. Receptors originate from a human donor with aplastic anemia. Each CDR3 is given with its conserved first and last residue. A D gene is named only where the DNA matches it firmly. For some rows the clone size is stated as once, few or many, or as a class when expanded; others skip it.

clone size	J gene	V gene	D gene	CDR3 DNA	CDR3 protein
many	TRBJ2-3	TRBV7-6	-	TGTGCCAGCAGCTTAGGGGGGTGGGGCGCGGCAGATACGCAGTATTTT	CASSLGGWGAADTQYF
-	TRBJ1-2	TRBV15	-	TGTGCCACCAGCAAAGATAGAGACTCAGGAGACTATGGCTACACCTTC	CATSKDRDSGDYGYTF
-	TRBJ2-5	TRBV7-2	-	TGTGCCAGCAGCTTAAATGGGGGGAGCCAAGAGACCCAGTACTTC	CASSLNGGSQETQYF
many	TRBJ2-5	TRBV9	-	TGTGCCAGCAGCGTAGCGGGAGAAGGGGGAGAGACCCAGTACTTC	CASSVAGEGGETQYF
-	TRBJ1-5	TRBV10-2	TRBD1	TGCGCCAGCAGTGATCCTAGGACAGGCGTGAATCAGCCCCAGCATTTT	CASSDPRTGVNQPQHF
-	TRBJ2-7	TRBV2	-	TGTGCCAGCACCTTGACCCGCTCCTACGAGCAGTACTTC	CASTLTRSYEQYF
-	TRBJ2-7	TRBV4-1	-	TGCGCCAGCAGCCAAGCCGACTACGAGCAGTACTTC	CASSQADYEQYF
-	TRBJ2-5	TRBV25-1	TRBD1	TGTGCCAGCAGTGGACAGGGTTGGGAGACCCAGTACTTC	CASSGQGWETQYF
many	TRBJ2-3	TRBV6-5	-	TGTGCCAGCAGTTACAGCAGTTACGCAGATACGCAGTATTTT	CASSYSSYADTQYF
-	TRBJ1-3	TRBV7-8	-	TGTGCCAGCAGCACCGGCCCAAAGAACACCATATATTTT	CASSTGPKNTIYF
-	TRBJ1-6	TRBV12-3/TRBV12-4	-	TGTGCCAGCAGTTCTCAGGGAGTGGGTTCACCCCTCCACTTT	CASSSQGVGSPLHF
few	TRBJ1-2	TRBV20-1	-	TGCAGTGCTAGACGTCCGGCTAACTATGGCTACACCTTC	CSARRPANYGYTF
-	TRBJ2-1	TRBV7-9	TRBD1	TGTGCCAGCAGCTATCAGGGACAGGTAGGCAATGAGCAGTTCTTC	CASSYQGQVGNEQFF
few	TRBJ2-3	TRBV19	TRBD2	TGTGCCAGTTCGACTAGCTCAGATACGCAGTATTTT	CASSTSSDTQYF
-	TRBJ1-5	TRBV5-1	-	TGCGCCAGCAGCTTGCAGGGAAAGGGCAATCAGCCCCAGCATTTT	CASSLQGKGNQPQHF
-	TRBJ1-5	TRBV19	-	TGTGCCAGTAGTTCCCTCTTGGCTGAAAGCAATCAGCCCCAGCATTTT	CASSSLLAESNQPQHF
-	TRBJ1-1	TRBV7-9	TRBD1	TGTGCCAGCAGCTTAGTCCCAGGGGGCTTTGAAGCTTTCTTT	CASSLVPGGFEAFF
-	TRBJ1-1	TRBV20-1	-	TGCAGTGCCGTAGGAACTGAAGCTTTCTTT	CSAVGTEAFF
-	TRBJ1-1	TRBV5-5	-	TGCGCCAGCAGCTCAATGCGGGGCAGATATGGGAACACTGAAGCTTTCTTT	CASSSMRGRYGNTEAFF
-	TRBJ2-5	TRBV5-1	-	TGCGCCAGCAGCCGGGGGGAGACAGGGCGTTTTGGTGAGACCCAGTACTTC	CASSRGETGRFGETQYF
-	TRBJ1-1	TRBV29-1	-	TGCAGCGTTATCCCTACAGGGTACTTTGAAGCTTTCTTT	CSVIPTGYFEAFF
-	TRBJ1-2	TRBV19	-	TGTGCCAGTAGTGAACCACCCGGGGTGGAAGATGGCTACACCTTC	CASSEPPGVEDGYTF
-	TRBJ2-7	TRBV7-3	TRBD2	TGTGCCAGCAGCTTATGGGGCGGGGGACCCTACGAGCAGTACTTC	CASSLWGGGPYEQYF
-	TRBJ2-5	TRBV2	-	TGTGCCAGCACCTCCGGGACGCCAGAGACCCAGTACTTC	CASTSGTPETQYF
-	TRBJ2-7	TRBV14	-	TGTGCCAGCAGCCAAGTTTACGAGCAGTACTTC	CASSQVYEQYF
-	TRBJ1-1	TRBV10-3	-	TGTGCCATCAGCCAATCGAACACTGAAGCTTTCTTT	CAISQSNTEAFF
-	TRBJ1-2	TRBV7-9	-	TGTGCCAGCAGCTTCACGACAGGCAACTATGGCTACACCTTC	CASSFTTGNYGYTF
-	TRBJ1-6	TRBV13	TRBD1	TGTGCCAGCAGCTTTGCAGGGGGGCCCCTCCACTTT	CASSFAGGPLHF
once	TRBJ2-7	TRBV2	-	TGTGCCAGCAGTGTAGGCAGGGTGTCATCTAACGAGCAGTACTTC	CASSVGRVSSNEQYF
many	TRBJ1-2	TRBV2	-	TGTGCCAGCAATCGACGGGACTATGGCTACACCTTC	CASNRRDYGYTF
-	TRBJ1-5	TRBV20-1	-	TGCAGTGCTTACAGGGCGAATCAGCCCCAGCATTTT	CSAYRANQPQHF
-	TRBJ2-3	TRBV24-1	-	TGTGCCACCAGTGGCGGGGAGGATACGCAGTATTTT	CATSGGEDTQYF
-	TRBJ2-2	TRBV12-5	-	TGTGCTAGTGGTTCGCCTCCGAGGACAAGGAACTCCGGGGAGCTGTTTTTT	CASGSPPRTRNSGELFF
many	TRBJ2-7	TRBV20-1	-	TGCAGTGCTAGAGAGCAGGGTTACGAGCAGTACTTC	CSAREQGYEQYF
-	TRBJ1-2	TRBV30	TRBD1	TGTGCCTGGGGACAGGGGGCTCTCTATGGCTACACCTTC	CAWGQGALYGYTF
once	TRBJ2-4	TRBV5-4	-	TGTGCCAGCAGCTTGTTCGACAGAAAAAACATTCAGTACTTC	CASSLFDRKNIQYF
-	TRBJ1-1	TRBV2	-	TGTGCCAGCAGGGGACTTAGAGGAGCTTTCTTT	CASRGLRGAFF
once	TRBJ2-5	TRBV7-6	-	TGTGCCAGCAGCTCAACCGGGTCCCCGCAAGAGACCCAGTACTTC	CASSSTGSPQETQYF
-	TRBJ1-5	TRBV5-4	-	TGTGCCAGCAGCTTGTTGAGGGCTAGCAATCAGCCCCAGCATTTT	CASSLLRASNQPQHF
few	TRBJ2-2	TRBV5-1	-	TGCGCCAGCAGCTCCTACAGGTACGACACCGGGGAGCTGTTTTTT	CASSSYRYDTGELFF
many	TRBJ2-1	TRBV6-5	-	TGTGCCAGCAGAATAAGACAGGCGACTTACAATGAGCAGTTCTTC	CASRIRQATYNEQFF
-	TRBJ1-5	TRBV19	TRBD1	TGTGCCAGTAGTGTGACAGGGGGCAATCAGCCCCAGCATTTT	CASSVTGGNQPQHF
-	TRBJ2-5	TRBV20-1	TRBD2	TGCAGTGCTTTCGAACCTAAGCGGGGGCCAGGGACCCAGTACTTC	CSAFEPKRGPGTQYF
-	TRBJ2-7	TRBV6-5	-	TGTGCCAGCAGTGAAACAGGAATCTACGAGCAGTACTTC	CASSETGIYEQYF
-	TRBJ2-1	TRBV20-1	TRBD2	TGCAGTGCTAGAGATCGGGGGACTAGCGGGACCTACAATGAGCAGTTCTTC	CSARDRGTSGTYNEQFF
once	TRBJ2-2	TRBV25-1	-	TGTGCCAGCAGGACAGCCCAAGTGGGGGAGCTGTTTTTT	CASRTAQVGELFF
many	TRBJ1-1	TRBV12-3/TRBV12-4	TRBD1	TGTGCCAGCAGTTTAATCCGGACAGGCAGCCAAGCTTTCTTT	CASSLIRTGSQAFF
-	TRBJ1-6	TRBV7-9	-	TGTGCCAGCAGCTTAATACAGGGAGGTTCACCCCTCCACTTT	CASSLIQGGSPLHF
-	TRBJ2-5	TRBV5-1	-	TGTGCCAGCAGCTTAGGGCTTGGGCGGGAGACCCAGTACTTC	CASSLGLGRETQYF
-	TRBJ2-7	TRBV18	TRBD1	TGTGCCAGCTCACCCCCGGACAGGGGAGCCTACGAGCAGTACTTC	CASSPPDRGAYEQYF